The source of this T cell receptor (beta chain) is a study of blood T cell repertoires in COVID-19. Looking at the study overall: PBMCs, B-cell-depleted T cells, or T cells provided the cDNA or gDNA that made up the material.

Per the study methods: Researchers report that nucleated cell counts were estimated from reference gene primer amplification. Measured with immunoSEQ multiplex PCR; TCRdb has only the in-frame clones, and not every one. From that table come the V and J calls and clone size; the DNA was used to work out D and trimming. The sample lists some 120,000 clones; over 65% were seen once. Germline CDR1 SGHKS, CDR2 YYEKEE (reference sequence). With 0 bases removed from V and 7 bases from J, the gap between germline ends came to 10 bases. This CDR3 comprises 14 residues. This clone was counted a few times. The sequence came from a human donor with acute or convalescent COVID-19. The donor label of this sample is uncertain. The chain carries TRBV5-5 and TRBJ2-2; D not certain. Sequencing input: peripheral blood. CDR3 amino acids: CASSLGIDDGELFF. The CDR3, as DNA: TGTGCCAGCAGCTTGGGAATAGATGACGGGGAGCTGTTTTTT.